Included here is one TCR beta chain sequence, with context. Assay used: immunoSEQ multiplex PCR; TCRdb lists only in-frame clones, some missing. Of 15,000 to 20,000 clones detected, 82% appear once; the ten largest clones hold approximately 19%. These data come from a study of somatic mutations in cytotoxic T cells in rheumatoid arthritis. The germline V and J ends were trimmed by 2 bases and 0 bases, with 15 bases remaining between them. CDR3 size: 17 residues. Germline lookup yields CDR1 MGHRA and CDR2 YSYEKL. Sequencing was done on a sample of CD8+ T cells sorted from blood. The source of this sequence is an adult with rheumatoid arthritis. The rearrangement uses TRBV4-1 and TRBJ2-3; TRBD2 might be the D (7 bases). The CDR3 region is CASSQTGGLTSTDTQYF. The CDR3 DNA sequence: TGCGCCAGCAGCCAAACGGGGGGCCTAACTAGCACAGATACGCAGTATTTT.